A single sample is the source of the 2 T cell receptor beta chains below, sequenced in a study of shared clonotypes between healthy human individuals. The repertoire was sequenced with immunoSEQ multiplex PCR; TCRdb's copy has only in-frame clones and lacks some. The sample consists of about 510,000 clones, 90% to 96% of them appearing once. The sequencing sample was made of naive CD4+ T cells sorted from blood. The subset was: CD45RA+ positively selected. The receptors originated from a woman in her 30s in good health.

The V call is TRBV5-1, the J call TRBJ2-1, with D possibly being TRBD2 (6 bases). The CDR3 contains 13 residues. Germline loops: CDR1 SGHRS, CDR2 YFSETQ. The V end lost 0 bases, the J end lost 9 bases, and 10 bases lay between the germline ends. This chain's CDR3 is CASSLVRGSEQFF. The CDR3 coding sequence is TGCGCCAGCAGCTTGGTTCGGGGGTCTGAGCAGTTCTTC.

Of note for this clone: At one boundary the junction diverges from the germline segment, which might be a read error. V usage is TRBV20-1 and J usage is TRBJ1-1, with TRBD1 matching over 8 bases. Germline CDR1 reads DFQATT; CDR2 reads SNEGSKA (reference sequence). There are 11 residues in the CDR3. The CDR3 here is CSWDRNPEAFF. The CDR3 DNA reads as TGCAGCTGGGACAGGAACCCTGAAGCTTTCTTT.